A selection of T cell receptor beta chains follows, all from one sample in a study of T cell clones after liver transplantation. Clones were read by immunoSEQ multiplex PCR, and TCRdb kept only the in-frame ones, dropping some. The sample holds about 58,000 clones, about 73% seen once. The starting material was CD4+ T cells from blood, obtained at the approximately 16-month timepoint. Receptors were obtained from a human patient who received a liver transplant. Some T cells may have come from the graft donor. CDR3s include the opening cysteine and the closing phenylalanine or tryptophan. A D gene is named only where the DNA matches it firmly. Clone size is not always given. Where it is, it says once, few, many or a class for expanded clones.

v_gene	abundance	len	j_gene	d_gene	CDR3aa	CDR3nt
TRBV5-1	.	16	TRBJ1-2	TRBD1	CASSHRGRDRDYGYTF	TGCGCCAGCAGCCATCGAGGCCGGGACAGGGACTATGGCTACACCTTC
TRBV9	few	15	TRBJ2-5	.	CASSFSTEPQETQYF	TGTGCCAGCAGCTTTTCGACGGAACCCCAAGAGACCCAGTACTTC
TRBV25-1	once	15	TRBJ2-5	.	CASSVWGGQKETQYF	TGTGCCAGCAGTGTCTGGGGAGGACAGAAAGAGACCCAGTACTTC
TRBV5-1	.	15	TRBJ2-7	TRBD1	CASSPPRGTGDEQYF	TGCGCCAGCAGCCCACCCAGAGGGACAGGGGACGAGCAGTACTTC
TRBV10-3	.	11	TRBJ2-7	.	CAINEGYEQYF	TGTGCCATCAACGAGGGCTACGAGCAGTACTTC
TRBV27	.	15	TRBJ2-4	.	CASSKQGLAKNIQYF	TGTGCCAGCAGTAAACAGGGACTAGCCAAAAACATTCAGTACTTC
TRBV11-3	.	13	TRBJ2-1	.	CASTLRGVNEQFF	TGTGCCAGCACTCTTCGAGGGGTCAATGAGCAGTTCTTC
TRBV15	.	15	TRBJ2-2	.	CATSGNREGTGELFF	TGTGCCACCAGCGGGAACAGGGAGGGGACCGGGGAGCTGTTTTTT
TRBV29-1	.	17	TRBJ1-4	.	CSVEAVGAGPTNEKLFF	TGCAGCGTTGAAGCGGTGGGTGCAGGCCCAACTAATGAAAAACTGTTTTTT
TRBV15	.	14	TRBJ2-5	.	CATSRDSSKETQYF	TGTGCCACCAGCAGAGATTCTAGCAAAGAGACCCAGTACTTC
TRBV19	.	13	TRBJ1-5	TRBD1	CASSASGGRDQHF	TGTGCCAGTAGTGCTTCAGGGGGGAGGGACCAGCATTTT
TRBV2	.	15	TRBJ2-3	.	CASSSTNSRADTQYF	TGTGCCAGCTCAAGCACCAACTCGAGGGCAGATACGCAGTATTTT
TRBV7-2	.	14	TRBJ2-2	.	CASSFSRNPGELFF	TGTGCCAGCAGCTTCTCCAGGAACCCCGGGGAGCTGTTTTTT
TRBV6-5	.	14	TRBJ2-1	TRBD1	CASSAPGQGNEQFF	TGTGCCAGCAGTGCACCGGGACAGGGAAATGAGCAGTTCTTC
TRBV18	.	14	TRBJ1-4	.	CASSLGTANEKLFF	TGTGCCAGCTCACTAGGGACGGCTAATGAAAAACTGTTTTTT
TRBV7-2	.	13	TRBJ1-1	.	CASSLAGLTEAFF	TGTGCCAGCAGCTTAGCAGGGCTCACTGAAGCTTTCTTT
TRBV5-8	.	19	TRBJ2-1	TRBD2	CASSLMGLAGGRSYNEQFF	TGTGCCAGCAGCTTAATGGGACTAGCGGGGGGACGCTCCTACAATGAGCAGTTCTTC
TRBV30	.	12	TRBJ1-4	.	CASGHRNEKLFF	TGTGCCTCCGGACATAGGAATGAAAAACTGTTTTTT
TRBV30	.	15	TRBJ1-4	.	CAWSVSTRLGEKLFF	TGTGCCTGGAGTGTATCGACACGGTTAGGGGAAAAACTGTTTTTT
TRBV5-4	once	15	TRBJ1-2	TRBD1	CASSLPSGTADGYTF	TGTGCCAGCAGCTTGCCATCCGGGACAGCGGACGGCTACACCTTC